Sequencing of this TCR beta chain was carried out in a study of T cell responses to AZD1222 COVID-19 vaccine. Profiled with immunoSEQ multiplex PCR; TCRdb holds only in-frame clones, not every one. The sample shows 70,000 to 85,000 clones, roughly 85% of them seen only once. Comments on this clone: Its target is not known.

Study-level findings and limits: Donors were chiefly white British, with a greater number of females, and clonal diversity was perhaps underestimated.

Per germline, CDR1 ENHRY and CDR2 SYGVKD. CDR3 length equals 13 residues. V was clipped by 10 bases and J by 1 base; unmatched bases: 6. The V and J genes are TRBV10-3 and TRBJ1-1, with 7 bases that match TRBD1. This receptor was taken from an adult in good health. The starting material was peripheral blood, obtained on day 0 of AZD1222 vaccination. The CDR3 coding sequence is TGTGCCAGATCCGGGACAGCGAACACTGAAGCTTTCTTT. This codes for CARSGTANTEAFF.